The 31 T cell receptor beta chains reported below all come from one sample, sequenced in a study of early T cells in non-severe SARS-CoV-2 infection. TCRdb re-analysed the 5' RACE reads in MiXCR, keeping a single row per CDR3 protein. The table lists 25,000 to 40,000 distinct CDR3 sequences, under 7% of them singletons. Sequenced: whole blood. Receptor source: an adult who was a healthcare worker with PCR-confirmed SARS-CoV-2 infection or an uninfected control (not recorded which).

The chain joins TRBV29-1 to TRBJ2-3, with D perhaps matching TRBD1 (7 bases). The CDR3 sequence is 14 residues long. Looked up from germline, CDR1 is SQVTM and CDR2 is ANQGSEA. With 5 bases removed from V and 8 bases from J, the gap between germline ends came to 20 bases. CDR3 residues: CSVRRDSTQGTQYF. The CDR3 bases are TGCAGCGTTAGGCGGGACAGTACACAGGGTACGCAGTATTTT.

The table lists this clonotype with many counts. The rearrangement joins TRBV10-3 to TRBJ2-5; D gene unclear. Trimming removed 5 bases from V and 3 bases from J, with 13 bases in between. This CDR3 is 14 amino acids long. Germline loops: CDR1 ENHRY, CDR2 SYGVKD. CDR3 protein: CAISTGPRKETQYF. The CDR3 nucleotides read TGTGCCATCAGTACGGGTCCTCGCAAAGAGACCCAGTACTTC.

This clonotype occurred many times. The rearrangement joins TRBV20-1 to TRBJ2-3; TRBD2 matches 13 bases. J was trimmed by 2 bases and V by 3 bases; bases with no gene match: 2. Germline-derived CDR1 and CDR2 are DFQATT and SNEGSKA (reference sequence). The CDR3 consists of 15 residues. The CDR3 DNA is TGCAGTGCTAGTGGGACTAGCGGGATCACAGATACGCAGTATTTT. Protein product: CSASGTSGITDTQYF.

This clonotype was seen many times. In DNA form, the CDR3 reads TGTGCCAGCTCACCACCAGTCATGAACACTGAAGCTTTCTTT. The encoded protein is CASSPPVMNTEAFF. This chain joins TRBV18 and TRBJ1-1, with unresolved D. Germline loops: CDR1 KGHSH, CDR2 LQKENI. The CDR3 has 14 residues. Trimming took 0 bases from V and 0 from J, leaving 5 bases between them.

The rearrangement uses TRBV18 and TRBJ1-1; tentative D call: TRBD1 (5 bases). CDR1 is KGHSH, CDR2 LQKENI, per germline. The CDR3 extends over 15 amino acids. The ends were cut back, 0 bases at V and 5 bases at J, with 13 bases in the middle. The CDR3 nucleotides read TGTGCCAGCTCACCACCGATGGGGCACGGGACTGAAGCTTTCTTT. Its protein product is CASSPPMGHGTEAFF.

This sequence joins TRBV28 and TRBJ2-7; no reliable D call. V shed 3 bases and J shed 2 bases, with 5 bases lying between them. CDR3 length: 12 residues. Germline assignment: CDR1 MDHEN and CDR2 SYDVKM. The CDR3 here is CASSLTPYEQYF. The CDR3 region has the DNA TGTGCCAGCAGTTTGACCCCCTACGAGCAGTACTTC.

There are a few counts of this clonotype. One junction end disagrees with the germline gene, perhaps due to a read error. The chain recombines TRBV7-2 with TRBJ2-3; D call uncertain. The CDR3 extends over 11 amino acids. CDR1 is SGHTA, CDR2 FQGNSA, per germline. The CDR3 spells CTNSSTNTQYF. The CDR3 bases are TGTACCAACAGCTCGACAAATACGCAGTATTTT.

This clonotype has ten or more counts. This sequence joins TRBV7-9 and TRBJ1-1, with D uncertain. The CDR3 totals 15 residues. V was cut by 6 bases and J by 2 bases, with 16 bases left in between. Germline CDR1 is SEHNR and CDR2 is FQNEAQ (reference sequence). CDR3: CASRKWGQANTEAFF. CDR3 bases: TGTGCCAGCAGGAAATGGGGTCAGGCTAACACTGAAGCTTTCTTT.

This clonotype was seen repeatedly, ten times or more. This chain joins TRBV6-5 and TRBJ1-1; D perhaps matches TRBD1 (5 bases). The CDR3 extends over 14 amino acids. V lost 8 bases and J lost 0, with 13 bases in between. CDR1 is MNHEY, CDR2 SVGAGI, per germline. In nucleotides, the CDR3 is TGTGCCAGCTCCGGGGGTGCCATGAACACTGAAGCTTTCTTT. Amino acid sequence: CASSGGAMNTEAFF.

This clonotype has a count of ten or more. V is TRBV12-3 or TRBV12-4 and J is TRBJ1-1; weak D call: TRBD1 (5 bases). Between the trimmed V and J ends, which lost 5 bases and 6 bases, there was a span of 13 bases. This CDR3 has 13 residues. As DNA, the CDR3 is TGTGCCAGCAGTCCCCGCTGGGGGTCTGAAGCTTTCTTT. It yields the protein CASSPRWGSEAFF.

This clonotype has ten or more counts. The gene calls are TRBV3-1 and TRBJ2-7; 9 bases agree with TRBD2. This CDR3 is 16 amino acids long. Losses at the gene ends were 1 base for V and 0 bases for J; bases not matched to a gene: 4. Looked up from germline, CDR1 is LGHDT and CDR2 is YNNKEL (reference sequence). The CDR3 sequence is CASSQVGSGSSYEQYF. Written as DNA, the CDR3 is TGTGCCAGCAGCCAAGTAGGTAGCGGGAGCTCCTACGAGCAGTACTTC.

This clonotype was counted many times. This chain connects TRBV12-3 or TRBV12-4 to TRBJ1-1; 10 nucleotides line up with TRBD1. CDR3 length: 15 amino acids. V gave up 1 base and J gave up 4 bases; unmatched junction bases: 3. The CDR3 DNA reads TGTGCCAGCAGTTTAGGGAGGGACAGGGGCACTGAAGCTTTCTTT. It specifies CASSLGRDRGTEAFF.

This clonotype was seen at least ten times. The rearrangement uses TRBV5-4 and TRBJ1-5; no clear D gene. The V and J ends lost 3 bases and 9 bases respectively, with 19 bases between them. CDR3 length: 15 amino acids. Per germline, CDR1 SGHNT and CDR2 YYREEE (reference sequence). CDR3 in DNA: TGTGCCAGCAGCTCCTCCCCGACAAGTGTAAGGCCCCAGCATTTT. Residues: CASSSSPTSVRPQHF.

The chain is built from TRBV19 and TRBJ2-1; D gene unclear. Per the germline V gene, CDR1 is LNHDA and CDR2 is SQIVND (reference sequence). The CDR3 has 13 residues. The V end lost 4 bases, the J end lost 5 bases, and 9 bases lay between the germline ends. In DNA form, the CDR3 reads TGTGCCAGTAGTACCACACCGAACAATGAGCAGTTCTTC. As protein: CASSTTPNNEQFF.

This chain joins TRBV6-2 or TRBV6-3 and TRBJ2-7; TRBD2 is a possible D gene (7 bases). The germline gives CDR1 MNHEY, CDR2 SVGEGT. This CDR3 has 17 amino acids. Trimming shortened V by 5 bases and J by 3 bases, and 23 bases separated the two germline ends. This CDR3 reads CASSPLGRGGEDYEQYF. The CDR3 DNA reads TGTGCCAGCAGTCCACTCGGTCGCGGGGGCGAAGACTACGAGCAGTACTTC.

Points on this clonotype: A much larger clone lies one base from this, so it may be a read error. The chain employs TRBV7-2 and TRBJ2-1; D is uncertain. CDR1 and CDR2 (germline): SGHTA, FQGNSA. The CDR3 is 11 residues long. This chain's CDR3 is CVSSPFNEQFF. CDR3 nucleotides: TGTGTCAGCAGCCCATTCAATGAGCAGTTCTTC.

This clonotype was detected ten times or more. The rearrangement links TRBV20-1 to TRBJ1-3; 8 bases fit TRBD1. This CDR3 has 15 amino acids. V lost 5 bases and J lost 2; bases outside the gene matches: 8. Germline CDR1 reads DFQATT; CDR2 reads SNEGSKA (reference sequence). The CDR3 is CSAAQGAEAGNTIYF. The CDR3 nucleotides read TGCAGTGCTGCTCAGGGGGCAGAGGCTGGAAACACCATATATTTT.

The chain employs TRBV28 and TRBJ2-1; D is possibly TRBD2 (5 bases). This CDR3 contains 14 residues. Trimming pared 7 bases from V and 3 bases from J, leaving 13 bases between. Looked up from germline, CDR1 is MDHEN and CDR2 is SYDVKM. The CDR3: CASKGHAGYNEQFF. The CDR3 DNA follows: TGTGCCAGCAAAGGGCATGCGGGCTACAATGAGCAGTTCTTC.

This clonotype showed up just a few times. The V and J genes are TRBV18 and TRBJ1-4, with D uncertain. Germline lookup yields CDR1 KGHSH and CDR2 LQKENI. The CDR3 spans 13 residues. The germline V and J ends were trimmed by 5 bases and 6 bases, with 10 bases remaining between them. Here the CDR3 reads CASSTRADEKLFF. CDR3 in DNA: TGTGCCAGCTCAACTCGGGCGGATGAAAAACTGTTTTTT.

On this clonotype itself: In this CDR3 the conserved last residue, phenylalanine or tryptophan, is missing, so a read error is likely. The gene calls are TRBV20-1 and TRBJ1-2, with 7 bases matching TRBD1. CDR1 and CDR2 (germline): DFQATT, SNEGSKA (reference sequence). The CDR3 covers 15 residues. The J segment lost 0 bases and the V segment lost 5 bases, leaving 9 bases of the junction unmatched. The DNA for the CDR3 is TGCAGTGCTCCTAGACAGGGAATGCCTAACTATGGCTACACCATC. This translates into CSAPRQGMPNYGYTI.

This clonotype occurred many times. This chain joins TRBV5-5 and TRBJ2-1, with 13 bases identical to TRBD2. V shed 4 bases, J shed 8 bases, and the junction held 6 bases outside the gene matches. The CDR3 sequence is 15 residues long. Germline V lookup: CDR1 SGHKS, CDR2 YYEKEE (reference sequence). The CDR3 here is CASSETSGRWYEQFF. For the CDR3, the DNA is TGTGCCAGCAGCGAGACTAGCGGGAGGTGGTATGAGCAGTTCTTC.

The sample holds many counts of this clonotype. The V call is TRBV9, the J call TRBJ1-1; the D gene is possibly TRBD1 (6 bases). This CDR3 has 15 amino acids. The ends were cut back, 2 bases at V and 0 bases at J, with 11 bases in the middle. Germline CDR1 and CDR2: SGDLS and YYNGEE. CDR3 residues: CASSVDSRMNTEAFF. As DNA, the CDR3 is TGTGCCAGCAGCGTGGACAGCCGAATGAACACTGAAGCTTTCTTT.

A few counts support this clonotype. V and J are TRBV6-2 or TRBV6-3 and TRBJ2-1; D is unresolved. The CDR3 contains 14 residues. Trimming removed 6 bases at V and 6 bases at J, with 15 bases between. The germline V gene has CDR1 MNHEY and CDR2 SVGEGT. The CDR3 coding sequence is TGTGCCAGCAGCACCCTAGACTTACCCAATGAGCAGTTCTTC. Encoded protein: CASSTLDLPNEQFF.

In this sample, this clonotype turned up many times. CDR3 sequence reads: CASSLRLGQETQYF. CDR3 sequence (DNA): TGTGCCAGCAGCTTACGACTAGGGCAAGAGACCCAGTACTTC. V is TRBV11-3 and J is TRBJ2-5; D may be TRBD2 (6 bases). The CDR3 extends over 14 amino acids. V was clipped by 2 bases and J by 2 bases, with 9 bases between them. From germline, CDR1 is SGHNT and CDR2 YENEEA.

This chain connects TRBV7-8 to TRBJ2-3, with 9 bases identical to TRBD2. The CDR3 is 18 amino acids. With V trimmed by 5 bases and J by 4 bases, 16 bases remained unmatched. Germline CDR1 and CDR2: SGHVS and FQNEAQ. The CDR3 DNA is TGTGCCAGCAGCACATATCGGCCGGGACTAGCTTCCCCAGATACGCAGTATTTT. This codes for CASSTYRPGLASPDTQYF.

This clonotype was detected ten times or more. The CDR3 sequence: CASSPDRNSYEQYF. CDR3 bases: TGTGCCAGCTCCCCCGATCGAAACTCCTACGAGCAGTACTTC. The chain links TRBV18 to TRBJ2-7, with no clear D. V lost 6 bases to trimming and J lost 0 bases, with 12 bases between them. Germline V gene sequence: CDR1 KGHSH, CDR2 LQKENI. The CDR3 has 14 amino acids.

There are a few counts of this clonotype. The J gene is TRBJ1-1, the V gene TRBV5-5, with 7 bases identical to TRBD1. Trimming at V came to 2 bases and at J to 5 bases, leaving 6 bases not matched to a gene. This CDR3 region has 14 residues. The germline gives CDR1 SGHKS, CDR2 YYEKEE (reference sequence). The CDR3: CASSLEPGGTEAFF. The CDR3 nucleotides are TGTGCCAGCAGCTTAGAGCCAGGGGGGACTGAAGCTTTCTTT.

At least ten counts were recorded for this clonotype. The rearrangement joins TRBV11-3 to TRBJ2-5; weak D call: TRBD1 (6 bases). The CDR3 runs to 13 residues. Germline loops: CDR1 SGHNT, CDR2 YENEEA. Between the trimmed V and J ends, which lost 1 base and 10 bases, there was a span of 13 bases. CDR3 amino acids: CASSLGQESNQYF. DNA for the CDR3: TGTGCCAGCAGCTTAGGACAGGAGAGTAACCAGTACTTC.

This clonotype has at least ten counts. The chain employs TRBV3-1 and TRBJ2-1; TRBD2 matches at 16 bases. The germline CDR1 and CDR2 sequences are LGHDT and YNNKEL (reference sequence). CDR3 length equals 19 residues. V lost 4 bases to trimming and J lost 10 bases; unmatched junction nucleotides: 16. CDR3 bases: TGTGCCAGCAGCCCCGACCCTACGGGACTAGCGGGAGGGTCCGAAGAGCAGTTCTTC. This codes for CASSPDPTGLAGGSEEQFF.

This clonotype has a count of ten or more. This chain links TRBV27 with TRBJ1-4, with 9 bases that match TRBD1. Germline loops: CDR1 MNHEY, CDR2 SMNVEV (reference sequence). V lost 6 bases, J lost 4 bases, and 9 bases stayed unmatched. The CDR3 extends over 16 amino acids. The CDR3 protein is CASSRRGTGYNEKLFF. The CDR3 DNA reads TGTGCCAGCAGCCGGCGTGGGACAGGGTATAATGAAAAACTGTTTTTT.

On this clonotype: The junction differs from germline at one of its ends, possibly a read error. This rearrangement joins TRBV7-9 to TRBJ2-7; 7 positions agree with TRBD1. CDR3 size: 14 residues. CDR1 and CDR2 (germline): SEHNR, FQNEAQ (reference sequence). CDR3 DNA sequence: TGTGCCAGCACCTTAGAGACAGGGCTGGACGAGCAGTACTTC. It encodes CASTLETGLDEQYF. Complete variable domain (other parts from reference TRBV7-9 and TRBJ2-7): DTGVSQNPRHKITKRGQNVTFRCDPISEHNRLYWYRQTLGQGPEFLTYFQNEAQLEKSRLLSDRFSAERPKGSFSTLEIQRTEQGDSAMYLCASTLETGLDEQYFGPGTRLTVT.